Following are 8 T cell receptor beta chains from one sample sequenced in a study of T cells in women clearing cervical HPV infection. Assay used: immunoSEQ multiplex PCR; TCRdb lists only in-frame clones, some missing. This table holds 44,000 or so clones. The material sequenced was blood buffy coat. These receptors came from a woman aged 18 to 75 with a cervical HPV16 infection that either progressed to CIN3+ or cleared (not recorded which).

A note on this clone: The read gets to within 3 residues of the CDR3 end, and the germline J gene fills in the rest. V gene TRBV12-3 or TRBV12-4 combines with J gene TRBJ1-4, with unresolved D. The V end was cut by 3 bases, the J end by 6 bases, with 5 bases between. The CDR3 is 12 residues long. The CDR3 spells CASSLQYEKLFF. The CDR3 DNA, read in part, is TGTGCCAGCAGTTTGCAGTATGAAAAA.

Turning to this clone: The DNA ends 3 residues before the CDR3 does, and the rest of the CDR3 is filled in from the germline J gene. The V gene is TRBV5-6, the J gene TRBJ1-1; 7 nucleotides agree with TRBD1. The CDR3 length is 13 residues. From germline, CDR1 is SGHDT and CDR2 YYEEEE. Losses at the gene ends were 4 bases for V and 6 bases for J; bases not matched to a gene: 6. CDR3 region: CASSPDRVSEAFF. CDR3 DNA (partial): TGTGCCAGCAGCCCTGACAGGGTGTCTGAA.

As to this clone: Read coverage stops 3 residues before the CDR3 terminus; the germline J gene supplies the remainder. The gene calls are TRBV2 and TRBJ1-2; a possible D gene is TRBD1 (6 bases). Germline CDR1 reads SNHLY; CDR2 reads FYNNEI. The CDR3 has 14 residues. CDR3 loop: CASRRTSGDNDYTF. The DNA read from the CDR3 is TGTGCCAGCAGAAGGACTAGCGGGGACAATGAC.

Turning to this clone: The sequence runs out 3 residues before the end of the CDR3; the remainder is reconstructed from the germline J gene. V and J are TRBV18 and TRBJ1-2; 7 positions agree with TRBD1. Germline V gene data show CDR1 as KGHSH and CDR2 as LQKENI. The CDR3 extends over 14 amino acids. This CDR3 reads CASSRTRGTNDYTF. CDR3 DNA (partial): TGTGCCAGCTCACGCACCAGGGGGACCAATGAC.

About this clone: The CDR3 end falls 3 residues outside the read, so it is completed with the germline J gene. The chain employs TRBV2 and TRBJ1-2; D might be TRBD1 (5 bases). The germline V gene encodes CDR1 SNHLY and CDR2 FYNNEI. The CDR3 runs 15 residues. This chain's CDR3 is CASSLAGGSSYDYTF. The sequenced CDR3 bases are TGTGCCAGCAGTCTAGCGGGGGGAAGCTCCTACGAC.

As to this clone: The read ends 3 residues before the CDR3 terminus; that terminus is restored from the germline J gene. The rearrangement links TRBV5-4 to TRBJ2-7, with 7 bases fitting TRBD1. The ends lost 4 bases at V and 6 bases at J; junction bases unmatched: 4. This CDR3 has 12 amino acids. In germline, CDR1 is SGHNT, CDR2 YYREEE (reference sequence). CDR3 loop: CASSPNRGEQYF. The covered CDR3 bases are TGTGCCAGCAGCCCAAACAGGGGCGAG.

In the case of this clone: Coverage ceases 3 residues before the CDR3 finishes, and the germline J gene fills in the end. The V gene is TRBV6-1, the J gene TRBJ2-3; TRBD2 agrees at 7 bases. Germline CDR1 and CDR2: MNHNS and SASEGT. The CDR3 contains 18 residues. The CDR3 here is CASSEASGGAWPRETQYF. The CDR3 bases that were read are TGTGCCAGCAGTGAAGCTAGTGGCGGGGCCTGGCCGCGGGAGACG.

Turning to this clone: The read is 3 residues too short to cover the CDR3 end, so that end is filled in from the germline J gene. V is TRBV2 and J is TRBJ2-3; D not certain. V lost 2 bases to trimming and J lost 2 bases, with 5 bases between them. This CDR3 region has 13 residues. Germline CDR1 and CDR2: SNHLY and FYNNEI. This chain's CDR3 is CASSERATDTQYF. The covered CDR3 bases are TGTGCCAGCAGTGAAAGGGCCACAGATACG.